The T cell receptor (beta chain) described here comes from a study of T-cell reconstitution after alpha-beta-depleted transplantation in children. This clonotype was detected many times. Germline-derived CDR1 and CDR2 are SGHTA and FQGNSA. CDR3 length: 14 residues. Trimming shortened V by 0 bases and J by 6 bases, and 9 bases separated the two germline ends. Unique molecular identifiers were incorporated when the TCRbeta library was constructed. TCRdb used MiXCR to reprocess the PCR reads, holding one entry per CDR3 protein. The repertoire holds 260,000 or so distinct CDR3 sequences, with around 11% as singletons.

The chain uses TRBV7-2 and TRBJ1-3; no firm D call. This sequence originates from a human donor who donated a stem cell graft to a child with acute lymphoblastic leukemia. Specimen: PBMCs from the stem cell graft donor, collected from the stem cell graft. Here the CDR3 reads CASSLAAGLNTIYF. For the CDR3, the DNA is TGTGCCAGCAGCTTAGCTGCCGGCTTAAACACCATATATTTT.